Listed below are T cell receptor beta chains from one sample, sequenced in a study of cytomegalovirus exposure and HLA in healthy donors. Method: immunoSEQ multiplex PCR; TCRdb's copy keeps in-frame clones and lacks some. The table has roughly 110,000 clones, about 75% seen once. Sequencing was performed on PBMCs. The origin of the receptors is a woman aged 35 to 49 in good health and CMV-seropositive. Both conserved end residues are trimmed from each CDR3. Fields, in order: CDR3 protein, clone size, J gene, V gene. Size is stated for part of the rows, as once, few or many counts, or as a class when the clone is expanded.

ASSRSGGYQETQY | . | TRBJ2-5 | TRBV5-1
ASSFGVENSPLH | . | TRBJ1-6 | TRBV27
ASTAFTRGNRNEQY | . | TRBJ2-7 | TRBV27
AWSVNWGGRELF | . | TRBJ2-2 | TRBV30
ASSTPGVINSPLH | . | TRBJ1-6 | TRBV4-1
ASSSPGGYEQY | . | TRBJ2-7 | TRBV28
SVVGGVMNTEAF | . | TRBJ1-1 | TRBV29-1
ASSELAGGPDTQY | many | TRBJ2-3 | TRBV6-1
ASSSQGDQPQH | . | TRBJ1-5 | TRBV11-1
ASGLGGYEQY | . | TRBJ2-7 | TRBV25-1
ASSRDRGNQPQH | . | TRBJ1-5 | TRBV9
ASSRTGGNEKLF | . | TRBJ1-4 | TRBV5-1
ASSIDRGSDGYT | . | TRBJ1-2 | TRBV19
ASSHQHTDSSSYNEQF | . | TRBJ2-1 | TRBV27
AISEGAQLSPLH | . | TRBJ1-6 | TRBV10-3
ASSQTGGQGWTEAF | few | TRBJ1-1 | TRBV18
ASSVEGTGNYGYT | . | TRBJ1-2 | TRBV9
ASSQGPVNYGYT | . | TRBJ1-2 | TRBV4-1
ASSPKGRMNTEAF | once | TRBJ1-1 | TRBV6-5
ASSQDRQTDLNTEAF | . | TRBJ1-1 | TRBV4-1
ASSYAGSGNTIY | . | TRBJ1-3 | TRBV6-5
ASSPGARTEKLF | few | TRBJ1-4 | TRBV5-1
ASSQVGGTDTQY | . | TRBJ2-3 | TRBV4-2
ASTLEAGEAF | . | TRBJ1-1 | TRBV5-1
ASSPGAYEQY | . | TRBJ2-7 | TRBV6-6
ASRQGGGRLSSGNTIY | . | TRBJ1-3 | TRBV7-9
ASSLSRKSAGELF | . | TRBJ2-2 | TRBV7-2
ASSSGSANTGELF | . | TRBJ2-2 | TRBV6-4
ASSYFSSYEQY | few | TRBJ2-7 | TRBV6-5
ASSLEQGNTGELF | . | TRBJ2-2 | TRBV5-4
ASSGYRKAQH | . | TRBJ1-5 | TRBV7-9
ASSEGPPGKLSYEQY | once | TRBJ2-7 | TRBV2
ASRTGTGFTGELF | . | TRBJ2-2 | TRBV28
ASSTGLVSHEQY | . | TRBJ2-7 | TRBV9
SVGDRAQPQH | . | TRBJ1-5 | TRBV29-1
ASSLAGKRTDTQY | . | TRBJ2-3 | TRBV27